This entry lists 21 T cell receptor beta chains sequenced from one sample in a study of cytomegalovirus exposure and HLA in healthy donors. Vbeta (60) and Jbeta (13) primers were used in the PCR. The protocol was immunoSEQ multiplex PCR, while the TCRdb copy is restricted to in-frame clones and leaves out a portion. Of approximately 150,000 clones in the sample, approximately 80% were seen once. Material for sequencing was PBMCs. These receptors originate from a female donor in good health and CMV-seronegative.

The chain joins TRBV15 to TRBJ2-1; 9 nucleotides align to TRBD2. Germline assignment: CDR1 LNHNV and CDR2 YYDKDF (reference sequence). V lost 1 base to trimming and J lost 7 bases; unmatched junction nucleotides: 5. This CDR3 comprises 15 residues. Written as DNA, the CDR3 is TGTGCCACCAGCAGAGGTGGCGGGGGGGTGAATGAGCAGTTCTTC. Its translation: CATSRGGGGVNEQFF.

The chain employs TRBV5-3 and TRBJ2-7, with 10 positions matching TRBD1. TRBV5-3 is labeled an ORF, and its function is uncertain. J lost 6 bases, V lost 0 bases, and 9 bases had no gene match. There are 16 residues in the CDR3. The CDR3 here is CARSLVRRDRGREQYF. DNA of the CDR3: TGTGCCAGAAGCTTGGTCCGCCGGGACAGGGGTCGCGAGCAGTACTTC.

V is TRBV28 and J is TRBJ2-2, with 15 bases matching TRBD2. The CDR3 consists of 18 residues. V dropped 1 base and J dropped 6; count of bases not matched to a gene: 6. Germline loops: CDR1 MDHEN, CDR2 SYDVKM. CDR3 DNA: TGTGCCAGCAGTTTATTAATAGGGACTAGCGGGGGGCCCGGGGAGCTGTTTTTT. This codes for CASSLLIGTSGGPGELFF.

The CDR3 DNA is TGTGCCAGCAGTGAGAGAGGGGGACAGGGTAATTGGGACACTGAAGCTTTCTTT. It yields the protein CASSERGGQGNWDTEAFF. This chain links TRBV6-1 with TRBJ1-1, with 9 bases identical to TRBD1. The CDR3 sequence is 18 residues long. V shed 3 bases, J shed 3 bases, and the junction held 14 bases outside the gene matches. The V gene's germline CDR1 is MNHNS and CDR2 SASEGT.

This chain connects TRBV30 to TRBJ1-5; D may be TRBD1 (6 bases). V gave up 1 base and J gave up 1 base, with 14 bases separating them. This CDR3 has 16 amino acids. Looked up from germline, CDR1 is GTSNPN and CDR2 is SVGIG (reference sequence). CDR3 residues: CAWSGKGQLSNQPQHF. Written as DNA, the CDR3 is TGTGCCTGGAGTGGAAAAGGACAGCTCAGCAATCAGCCCCAGCATTTT.

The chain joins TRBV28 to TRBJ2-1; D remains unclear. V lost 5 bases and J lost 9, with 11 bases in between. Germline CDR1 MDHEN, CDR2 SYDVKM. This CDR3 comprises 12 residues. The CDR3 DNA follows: TGTGCCAGCAGTCGCCTTCGGGTTGAGCAGTTCTTC. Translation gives CASSRLRVEQFF.

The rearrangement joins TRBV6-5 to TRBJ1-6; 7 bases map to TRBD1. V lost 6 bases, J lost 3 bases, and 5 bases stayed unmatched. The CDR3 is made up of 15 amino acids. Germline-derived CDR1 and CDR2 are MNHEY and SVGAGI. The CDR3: CASRSGTDYNSPLHF. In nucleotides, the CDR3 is TGTGCCAGCAGGTCCGGGACAGACTATAATTCACCCCTCCACTTT.

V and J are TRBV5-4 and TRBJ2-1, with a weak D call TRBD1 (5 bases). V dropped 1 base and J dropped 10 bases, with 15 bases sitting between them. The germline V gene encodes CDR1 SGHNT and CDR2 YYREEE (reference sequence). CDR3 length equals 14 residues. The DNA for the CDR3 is TGTGCCAGCAGCTTGCAGGGATCCTTGGGGGAGCAGTTCTTC. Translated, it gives CASSLQGSLGEQFF.

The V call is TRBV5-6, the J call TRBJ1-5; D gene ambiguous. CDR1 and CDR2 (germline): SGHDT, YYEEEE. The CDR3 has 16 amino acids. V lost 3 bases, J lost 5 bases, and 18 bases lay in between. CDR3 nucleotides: TGTGCCAGCAGCTCCGAACGCGAGGGAAGCGATCAGCCCCAGCATTTT. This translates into CASSSEREGSDQPQHF.

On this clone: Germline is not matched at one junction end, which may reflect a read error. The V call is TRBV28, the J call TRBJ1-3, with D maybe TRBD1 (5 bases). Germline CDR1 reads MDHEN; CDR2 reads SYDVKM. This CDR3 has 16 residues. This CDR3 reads CASNLSGGGKSVPIYF. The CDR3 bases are TGTGCCAGCAATTTATCGGGGGGGGGTAAATCTGTCCCCATATATTTT.

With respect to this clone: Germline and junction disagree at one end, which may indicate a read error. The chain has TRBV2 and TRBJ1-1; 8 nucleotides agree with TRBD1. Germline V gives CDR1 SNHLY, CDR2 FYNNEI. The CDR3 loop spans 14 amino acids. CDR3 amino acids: CASSSTGAHTDAFF. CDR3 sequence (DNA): TGTGCCAGCAGTTCGACAGGGGCCCACACTGATGCTTTCTTT.

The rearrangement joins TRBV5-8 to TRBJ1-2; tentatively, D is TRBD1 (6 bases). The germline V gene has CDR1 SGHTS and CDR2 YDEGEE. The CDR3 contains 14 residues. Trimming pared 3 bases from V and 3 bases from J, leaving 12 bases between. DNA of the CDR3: TGTGCCAGCAGCTCCGGGACATATGACTATGGCTACACCTTC. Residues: CASSSGTYDYGYTF. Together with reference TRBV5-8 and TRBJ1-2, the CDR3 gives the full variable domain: EAGVTQSPTHLIKTRGQQATLRCSPISGHTSVYWYQQALGLGLQFLLWYDEGEERNRGNFPPRFSGRQFPNYSSELNVNALELEDSALYLCASSSGTYDYGYTFGSGTRLTVV.

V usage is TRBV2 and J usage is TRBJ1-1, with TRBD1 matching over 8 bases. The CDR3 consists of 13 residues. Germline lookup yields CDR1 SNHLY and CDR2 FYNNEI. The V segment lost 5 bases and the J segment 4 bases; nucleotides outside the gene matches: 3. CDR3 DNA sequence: TGTGCCAGCAGTACCGACAGGGGCACTGAAGCTTTCTTT. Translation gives CASSTDRGTEAFF.

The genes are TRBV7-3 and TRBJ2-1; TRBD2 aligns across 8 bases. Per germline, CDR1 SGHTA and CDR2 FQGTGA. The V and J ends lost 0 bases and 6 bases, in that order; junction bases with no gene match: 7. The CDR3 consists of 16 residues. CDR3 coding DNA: TGTGCCAGCAGCTTAACGGCGGCGGGGGGATTCAATGAGCAGTTCTTC. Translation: CASSLTAAGGFNEQFF.

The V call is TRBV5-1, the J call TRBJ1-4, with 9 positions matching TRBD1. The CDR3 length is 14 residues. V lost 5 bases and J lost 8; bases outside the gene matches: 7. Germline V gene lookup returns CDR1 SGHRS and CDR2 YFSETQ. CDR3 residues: CASSPTGGEEKLFF. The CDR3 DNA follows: TGCGCCAGCAGTCCAACAGGGGGCGAGGAAAAACTGTTTTTT.

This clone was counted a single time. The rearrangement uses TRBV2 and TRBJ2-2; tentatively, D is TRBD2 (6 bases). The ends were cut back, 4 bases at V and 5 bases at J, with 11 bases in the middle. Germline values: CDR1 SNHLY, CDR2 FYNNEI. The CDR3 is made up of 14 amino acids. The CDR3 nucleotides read TGTGCCAGCAGTGGAAGGAGGGAAACCGGGGAGCTGTTTTTT. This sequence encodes CASSGRRETGELFF.

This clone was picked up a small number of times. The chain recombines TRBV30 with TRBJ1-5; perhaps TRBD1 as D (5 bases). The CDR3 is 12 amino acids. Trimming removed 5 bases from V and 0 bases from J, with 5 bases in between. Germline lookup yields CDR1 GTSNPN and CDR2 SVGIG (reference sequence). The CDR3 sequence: CAWDSSNQPQHF. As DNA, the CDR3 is TGTGCCTGGGACAGTAGCAATCAGCCCCAGCATTTT. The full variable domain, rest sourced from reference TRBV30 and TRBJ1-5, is SQTIHQWPATLVQPVGSPLSLECTVEGTSNPNLYWYRQAAGRGLQLLFYSVGIGQISSEVPQNLSASRPQDRQFILSSKKLLLSDSGFYLCAWDSSNQPQHFGDGTRLSIL.

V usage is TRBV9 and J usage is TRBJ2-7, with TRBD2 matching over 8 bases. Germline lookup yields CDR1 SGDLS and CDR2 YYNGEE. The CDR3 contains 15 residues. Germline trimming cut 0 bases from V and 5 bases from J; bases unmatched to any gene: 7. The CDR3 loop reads CASSVVPGGVDEQYF. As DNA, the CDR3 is TGTGCCAGCAGCGTAGTGCCCGGGGGGGTAGACGAGCAGTACTTC.

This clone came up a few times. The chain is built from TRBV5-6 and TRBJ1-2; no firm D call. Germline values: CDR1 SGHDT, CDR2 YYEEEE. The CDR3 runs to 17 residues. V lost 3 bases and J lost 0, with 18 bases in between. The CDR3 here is CASSYRHAPSPNYGYTF. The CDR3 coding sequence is TGTGCCAGCAGCTATCGACACGCTCCTTCCCCTAACTATGGCTACACCTTC.

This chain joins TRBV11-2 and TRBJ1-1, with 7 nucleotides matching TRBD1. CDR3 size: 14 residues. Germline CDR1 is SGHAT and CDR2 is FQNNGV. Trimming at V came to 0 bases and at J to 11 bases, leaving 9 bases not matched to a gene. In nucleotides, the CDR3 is TGTGCCAGCAGCTTAGAATCGGAGGGGGCCGCTGCTTTCTTT. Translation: CASSLESEGAAAFF.

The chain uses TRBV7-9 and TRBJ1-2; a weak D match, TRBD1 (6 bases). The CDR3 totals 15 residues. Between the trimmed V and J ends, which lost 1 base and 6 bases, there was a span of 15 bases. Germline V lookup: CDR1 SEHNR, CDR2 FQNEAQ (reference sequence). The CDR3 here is CASSLGLGTGNGYTF. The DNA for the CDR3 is TGTGCCAGCAGCTTAGGTTTGGGAACAGGGAATGGCTACACCTTC. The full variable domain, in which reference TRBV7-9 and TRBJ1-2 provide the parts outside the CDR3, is DTGVSQNPRHKITKRGQNVTFRCDPISEHNRLYWYRQTLGQGPEFLTYFQNEAQLEKSRLLSDRFSAERPKGSFSTLEIQRTEQGDSAMYLCASSLGLGTGNGYTFGSGTRLTVV.